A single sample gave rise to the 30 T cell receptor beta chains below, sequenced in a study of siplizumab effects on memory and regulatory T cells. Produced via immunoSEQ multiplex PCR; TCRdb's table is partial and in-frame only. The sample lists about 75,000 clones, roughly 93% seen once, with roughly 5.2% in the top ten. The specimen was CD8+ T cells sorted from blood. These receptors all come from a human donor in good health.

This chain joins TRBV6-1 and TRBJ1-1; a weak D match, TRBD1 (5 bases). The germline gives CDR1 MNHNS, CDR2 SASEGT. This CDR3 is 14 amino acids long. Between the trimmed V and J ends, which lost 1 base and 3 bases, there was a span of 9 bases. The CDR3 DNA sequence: TGTGCCAGCAGTGAAGGCAGGGTTTACACTGAAGCTTTCTTT. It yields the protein CASSEGRVYTEAFF.

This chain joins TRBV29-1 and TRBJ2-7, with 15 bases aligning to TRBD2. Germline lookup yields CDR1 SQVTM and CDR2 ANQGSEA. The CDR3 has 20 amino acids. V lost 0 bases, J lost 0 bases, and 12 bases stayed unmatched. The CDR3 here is CSVEDLLGTSGGYGSYEQYF. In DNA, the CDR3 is TGCAGCGTTGAAGATCTTCTTGGGACTAGCGGGGGGTATGGCTCCTACGAGCAGTACTTC.

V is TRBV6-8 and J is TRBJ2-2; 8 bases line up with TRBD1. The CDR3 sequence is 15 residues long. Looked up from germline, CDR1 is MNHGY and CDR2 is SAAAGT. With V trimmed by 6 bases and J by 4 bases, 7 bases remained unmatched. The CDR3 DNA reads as TGTGCCAGCAGCACTGGACAGGGAAGCACCGGGGAGCTGTTTTTT. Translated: CASSTGQGSTGELFF.

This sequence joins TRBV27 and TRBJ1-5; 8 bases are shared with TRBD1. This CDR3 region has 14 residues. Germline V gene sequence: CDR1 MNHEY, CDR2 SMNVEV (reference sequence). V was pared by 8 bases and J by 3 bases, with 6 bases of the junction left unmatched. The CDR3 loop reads CASGNRGDNQPQHF. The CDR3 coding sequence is TGTGCCAGCGGAAACAGGGGGGACAATCAGCCCCAGCATTTT.

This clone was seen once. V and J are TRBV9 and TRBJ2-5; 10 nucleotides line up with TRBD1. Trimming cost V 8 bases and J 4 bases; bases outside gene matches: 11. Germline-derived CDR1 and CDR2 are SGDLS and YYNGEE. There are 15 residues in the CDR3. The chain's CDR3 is CASCPGQGVGETQYF. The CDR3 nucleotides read TGTGCCAGTTGCCCCGGACAGGGGGTAGGAGAGACCCAGTACTTC.

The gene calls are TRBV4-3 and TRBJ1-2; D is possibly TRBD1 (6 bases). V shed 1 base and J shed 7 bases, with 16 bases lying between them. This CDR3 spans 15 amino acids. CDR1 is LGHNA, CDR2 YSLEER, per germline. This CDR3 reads CASSQVQGQRGGYTF. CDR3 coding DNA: TGCGCCAGCAGCCAAGTACAGGGCCAACGTGGTGGCTACACCTTC.

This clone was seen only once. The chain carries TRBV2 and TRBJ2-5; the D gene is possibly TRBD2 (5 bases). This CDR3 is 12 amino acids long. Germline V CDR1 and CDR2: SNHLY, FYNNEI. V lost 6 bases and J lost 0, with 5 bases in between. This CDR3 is CASRDYQETQYF. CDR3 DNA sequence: TGTGCCAGCAGGGACTACCAAGAGACCCAGTACTTC.

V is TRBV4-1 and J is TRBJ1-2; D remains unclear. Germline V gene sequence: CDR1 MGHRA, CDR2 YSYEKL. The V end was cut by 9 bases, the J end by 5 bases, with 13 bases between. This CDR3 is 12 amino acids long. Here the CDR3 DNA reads TGCGCCAGTCTATCAGCGGAGTATGGCTACACCTTC. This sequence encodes CASLSAEYGYTF.

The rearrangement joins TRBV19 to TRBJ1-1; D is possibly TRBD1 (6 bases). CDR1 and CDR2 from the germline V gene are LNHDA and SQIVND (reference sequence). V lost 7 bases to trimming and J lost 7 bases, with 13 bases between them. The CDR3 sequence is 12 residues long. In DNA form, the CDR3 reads TGTGCCAGTATGTGGGGGCGTCGTGAAGCTTTCTTT. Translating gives CASMWGRREAFF. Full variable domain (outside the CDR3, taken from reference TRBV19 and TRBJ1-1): DGGITQSPKYLFRKEGQNVTLSCEQNLNHDAMYWYRQDPGQGLRLIYYSQIVNDFQKGDIAEGYSVSREKKESFPLTVTSAQKNPTAFYLCASMWGRREAFFGQGTRLTVV.

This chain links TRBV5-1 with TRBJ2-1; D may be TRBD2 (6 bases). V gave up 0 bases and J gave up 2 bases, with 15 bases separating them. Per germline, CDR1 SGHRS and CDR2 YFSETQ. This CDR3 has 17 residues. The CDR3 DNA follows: TGCGCCAGCAGCTTGGTCAGTGGAGGGTTGCCCTACAATGAGCAGTTCTTC. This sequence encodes CASSLVSGGLPYNEQFF.

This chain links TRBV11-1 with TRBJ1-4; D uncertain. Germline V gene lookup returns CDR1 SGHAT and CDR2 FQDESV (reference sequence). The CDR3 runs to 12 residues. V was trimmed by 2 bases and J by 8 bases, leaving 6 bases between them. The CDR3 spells CASSLSGEKLFF. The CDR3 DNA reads TGTGCCAGCAGCTTATCTGGGGAAAAACTGTTTTTT.

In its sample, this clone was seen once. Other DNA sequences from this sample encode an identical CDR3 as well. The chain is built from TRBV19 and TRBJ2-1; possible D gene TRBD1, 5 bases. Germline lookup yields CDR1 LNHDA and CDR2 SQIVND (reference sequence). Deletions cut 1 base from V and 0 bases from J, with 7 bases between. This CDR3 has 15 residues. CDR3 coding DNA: TGTGCCAGTAGTATAGGACAGAGCTCCTACAATGAGCAGTTCTTC. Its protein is CASSIGQSSYNEQFF.

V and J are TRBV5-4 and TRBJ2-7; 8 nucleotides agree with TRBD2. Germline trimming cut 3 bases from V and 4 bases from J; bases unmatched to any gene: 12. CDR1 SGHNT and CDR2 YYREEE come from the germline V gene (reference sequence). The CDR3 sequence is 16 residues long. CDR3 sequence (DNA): TGTGCCAGCAGCTGGGGGCTGGGCGGGGGGTCATACGAGCAGTACTTC. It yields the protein CASSWGLGGGSYEQYF.

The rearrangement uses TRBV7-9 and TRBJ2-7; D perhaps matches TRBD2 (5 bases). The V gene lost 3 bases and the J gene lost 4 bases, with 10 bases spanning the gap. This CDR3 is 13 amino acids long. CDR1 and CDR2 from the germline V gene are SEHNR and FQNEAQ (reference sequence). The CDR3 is CASSLVGGYEQYF. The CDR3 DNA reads TGTGCCAGCAGCTTGGTGGGCGGGTACGAGCAGTACTTC.

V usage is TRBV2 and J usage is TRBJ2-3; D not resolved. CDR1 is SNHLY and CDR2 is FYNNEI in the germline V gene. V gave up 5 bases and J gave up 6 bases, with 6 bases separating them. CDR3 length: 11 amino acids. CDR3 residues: CASSWSDTQYF. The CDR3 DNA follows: TGTGCCAGCAGTTGGTCCGATACGCAGTATTTT.

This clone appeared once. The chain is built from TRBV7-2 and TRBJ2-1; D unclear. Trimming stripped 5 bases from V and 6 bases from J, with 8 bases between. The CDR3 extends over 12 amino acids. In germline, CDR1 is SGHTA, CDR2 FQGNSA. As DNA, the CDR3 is TGTGCCAGCAGCCCCGACTCCAATGAGCAGTTCTTC. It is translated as CASSPDSNEQFF.

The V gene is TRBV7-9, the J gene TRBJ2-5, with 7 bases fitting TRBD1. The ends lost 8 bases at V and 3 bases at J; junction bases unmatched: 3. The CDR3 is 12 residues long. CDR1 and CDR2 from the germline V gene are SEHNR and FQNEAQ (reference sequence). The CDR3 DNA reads TGTGCCAGCCGGGGACAGAAAGAGACCCAGTACTTC. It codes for CASRGQKETQYF.

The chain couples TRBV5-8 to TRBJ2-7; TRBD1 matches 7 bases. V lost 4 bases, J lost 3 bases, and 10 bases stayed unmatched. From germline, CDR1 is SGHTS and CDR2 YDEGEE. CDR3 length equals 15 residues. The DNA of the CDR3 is TGTGCCAGCAGCCCCCAGGGGACAGTCGACTACGAGCAGTACTTC. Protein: CASSPQGTVDYEQYF.

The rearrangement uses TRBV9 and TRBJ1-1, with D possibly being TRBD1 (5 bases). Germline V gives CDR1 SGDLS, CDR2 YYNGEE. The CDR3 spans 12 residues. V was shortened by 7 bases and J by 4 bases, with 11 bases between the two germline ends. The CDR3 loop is CASGDGATEAFF. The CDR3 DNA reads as TGTGCCAGCGGCGACGGGGCCACTGAAGCTTTCTTT. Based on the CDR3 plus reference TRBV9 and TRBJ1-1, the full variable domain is DSGVTQTPKHLITATGQRVTLRCSPRSGDLSVYWYQQSLDQGLQFLIQYYNGEERAKGNILERFSAQQFPDLHSELNLSSLELGDSALYFCASGDGATEAFFGQGTRLTVV.

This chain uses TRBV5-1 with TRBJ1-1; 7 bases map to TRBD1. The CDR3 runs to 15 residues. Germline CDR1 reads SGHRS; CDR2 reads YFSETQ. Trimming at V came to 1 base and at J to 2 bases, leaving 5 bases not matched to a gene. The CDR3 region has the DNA TGCGCCAGCAGCTTGTGGACAGGCGGTAACACTGAAGCTTTCTTT. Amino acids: CASSLWTGGNTEAFF.

The CDR3 DNA follows: TGTGCCAGCACCTACCCTCCGGGACTGAACACTGAAGCTTTCTTT. Protein: CASTYPPGLNTEAFF. This chain links TRBV13 with TRBJ1-1, with D possibly being TRBD1 (5 bases). The germline CDR1 and CDR2 sequences are PRHDT and FYEKMQ (reference sequence). This CDR3 is built from 15 residues. The V end lost 7 bases, the J end lost 0 bases, and 15 bases lay between the germline ends.

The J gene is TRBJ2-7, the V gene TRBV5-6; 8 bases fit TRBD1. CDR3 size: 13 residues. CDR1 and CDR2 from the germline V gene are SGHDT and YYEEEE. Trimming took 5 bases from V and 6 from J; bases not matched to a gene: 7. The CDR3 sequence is CASRTGTGPEQYF. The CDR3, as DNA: TGTGCCAGCAGAACCGGGACAGGCCCCGAGCAGTACTTC. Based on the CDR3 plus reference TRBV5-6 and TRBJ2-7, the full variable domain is DAGVTQSPTHLIKTRGQQVTLRCSPKSGHDTVSWYQQALGQGPQFIFQYYEEEERQRGNFPDRFSGHQFPNYSSELNVNALLLGDSALYLCASRTGTGPEQYFGPGTRLTVT.

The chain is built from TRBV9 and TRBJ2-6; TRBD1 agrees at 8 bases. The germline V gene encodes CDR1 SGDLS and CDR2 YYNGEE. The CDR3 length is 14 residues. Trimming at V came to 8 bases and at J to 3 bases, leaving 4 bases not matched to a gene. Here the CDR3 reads CASYRGYGANVLTF. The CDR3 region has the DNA TGTGCCAGTTACAGGGGGTATGGGGCCAACGTCCTGACTTTC.

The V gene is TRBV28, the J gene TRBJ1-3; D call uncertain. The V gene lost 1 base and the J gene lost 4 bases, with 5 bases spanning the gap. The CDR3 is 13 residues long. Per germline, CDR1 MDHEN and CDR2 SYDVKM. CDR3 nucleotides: TGTGCCAGCAGTTTATACCAAGGAAACACCATATATTTT. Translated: CASSLYQGNTIYF.

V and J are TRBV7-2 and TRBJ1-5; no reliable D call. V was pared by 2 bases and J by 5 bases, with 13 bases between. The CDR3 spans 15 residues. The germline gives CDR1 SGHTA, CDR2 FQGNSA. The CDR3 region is CASSLMVGFDQPQHF. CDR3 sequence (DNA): TGTGCCAGCAGCTTAATGGTGGGGTTCGATCAGCCCCAGCATTTT.

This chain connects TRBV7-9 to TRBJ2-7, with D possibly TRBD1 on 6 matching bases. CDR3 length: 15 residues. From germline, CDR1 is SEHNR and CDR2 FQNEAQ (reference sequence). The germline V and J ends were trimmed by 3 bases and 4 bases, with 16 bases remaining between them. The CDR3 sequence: CASSFGPGTTYEQYF. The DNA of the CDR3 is TGTGCCAGCAGCTTTGGCCCCGGGACAACATACGAGCAGTACTTC.

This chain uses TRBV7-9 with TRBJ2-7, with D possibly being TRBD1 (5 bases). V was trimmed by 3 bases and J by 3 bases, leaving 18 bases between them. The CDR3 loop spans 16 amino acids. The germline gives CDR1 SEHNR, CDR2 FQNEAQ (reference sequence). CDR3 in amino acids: CASSFVILTGDYEQYF. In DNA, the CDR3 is TGTGCCAGCAGCTTCGTCATTCTAACAGGAGACTACGAGCAGTACTTC.

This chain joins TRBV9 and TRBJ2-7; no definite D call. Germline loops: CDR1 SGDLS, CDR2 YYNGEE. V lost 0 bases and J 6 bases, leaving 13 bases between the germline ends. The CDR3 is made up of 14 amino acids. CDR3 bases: TGTGCCAGCAGCGTAGAGGACGCGTTGGGCGAGCAGTACTTC. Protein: CASSVEDALGEQYF.

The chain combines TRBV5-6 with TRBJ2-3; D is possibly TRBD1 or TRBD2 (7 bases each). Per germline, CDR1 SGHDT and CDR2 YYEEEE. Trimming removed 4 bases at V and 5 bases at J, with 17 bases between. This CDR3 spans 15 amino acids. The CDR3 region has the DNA TGTGCCAGCAGCCACGTAGGGGGCGGGAGAGATACGCAGTATTTT. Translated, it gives CASSHVGGGRDTQYF.

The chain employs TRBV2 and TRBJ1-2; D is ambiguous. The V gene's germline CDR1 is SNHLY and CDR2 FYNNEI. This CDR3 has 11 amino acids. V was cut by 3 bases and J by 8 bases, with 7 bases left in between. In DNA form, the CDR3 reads TGTGCCAGCAGTGACGAAAGCGGCTACACCTTC. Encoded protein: CASSDESGYTF.